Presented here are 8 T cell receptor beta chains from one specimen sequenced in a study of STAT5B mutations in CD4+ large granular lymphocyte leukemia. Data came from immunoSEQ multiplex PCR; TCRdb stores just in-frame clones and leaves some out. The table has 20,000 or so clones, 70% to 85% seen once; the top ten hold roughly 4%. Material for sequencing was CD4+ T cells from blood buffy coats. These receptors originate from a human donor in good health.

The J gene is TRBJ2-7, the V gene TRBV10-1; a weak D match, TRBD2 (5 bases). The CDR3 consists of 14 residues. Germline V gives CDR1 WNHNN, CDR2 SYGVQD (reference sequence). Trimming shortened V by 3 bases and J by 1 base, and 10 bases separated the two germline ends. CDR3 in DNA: TGCGCCAGCAGTGATCCTACGGGATCCTACGAGCAGTACTTC. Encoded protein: CASSDPTGSYEQYF.

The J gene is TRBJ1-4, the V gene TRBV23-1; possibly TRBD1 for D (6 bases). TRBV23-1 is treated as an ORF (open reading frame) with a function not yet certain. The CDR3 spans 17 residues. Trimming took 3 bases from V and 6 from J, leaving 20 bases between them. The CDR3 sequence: CASSQPEHRERDEKLFF. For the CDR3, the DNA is TGCGCCAGCAGTCAGCCCGAACACAGGGAAAGAGATGAAAAACTGTTTTTT.

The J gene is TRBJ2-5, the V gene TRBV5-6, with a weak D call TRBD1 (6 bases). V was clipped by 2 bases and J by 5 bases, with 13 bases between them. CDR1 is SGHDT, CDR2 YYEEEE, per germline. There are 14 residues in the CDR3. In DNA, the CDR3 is TGTGCCAGCAGCTTCACCACAGGGCCGGAGACCCAGTACTTC. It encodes CASSFTTGPETQYF. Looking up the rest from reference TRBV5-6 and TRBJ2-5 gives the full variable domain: DAGVTQSPTHLIKTRGQQVTLRCSPKSGHDTVSWYQQALGQGPQFIFQYYEEEERQRGNFPDRFSGHQFPNYSSELNVNALLLGDSALYLCASSFTTGPETQYFGPGTRLLVL.

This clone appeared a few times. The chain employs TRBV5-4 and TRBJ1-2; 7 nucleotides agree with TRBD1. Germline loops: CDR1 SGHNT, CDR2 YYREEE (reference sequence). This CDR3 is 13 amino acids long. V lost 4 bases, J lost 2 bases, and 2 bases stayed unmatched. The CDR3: CASSRGQNYGYTF. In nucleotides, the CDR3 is TGTGCCAGCAGCCGGGGACAGAACTATGGCTACACCTTC.

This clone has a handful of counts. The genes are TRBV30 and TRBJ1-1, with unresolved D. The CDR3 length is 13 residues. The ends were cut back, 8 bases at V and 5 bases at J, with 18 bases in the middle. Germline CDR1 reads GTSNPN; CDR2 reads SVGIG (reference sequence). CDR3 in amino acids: CATQSQEGTEAFF. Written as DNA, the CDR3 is TGTGCCACTCAGAGTCAGGAGGGTACTGAAGCTTTCTTT.

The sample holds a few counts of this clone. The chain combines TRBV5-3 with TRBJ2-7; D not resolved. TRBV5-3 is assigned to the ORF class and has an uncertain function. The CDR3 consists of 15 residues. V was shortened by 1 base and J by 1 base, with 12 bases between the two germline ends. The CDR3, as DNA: TGTGCCAGAAGCTTGAGCCCTAAGGGATCCTACGAGCAGTACTTC. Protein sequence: CARSLSPKGSYEQYF.

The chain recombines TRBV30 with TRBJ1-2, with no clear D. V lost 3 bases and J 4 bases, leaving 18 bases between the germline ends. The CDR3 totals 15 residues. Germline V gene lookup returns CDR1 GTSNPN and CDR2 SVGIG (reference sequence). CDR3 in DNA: TGTGCCTGGAGAATTTCAGTATCCCCTTTCTATGGCTACACCTTC. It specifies CAWRISVSPFYGYTF. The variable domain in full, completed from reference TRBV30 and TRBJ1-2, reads SQTIHQWPATLVQPVGSPLSLECTVEGTSNPNLYWYRQAAGRGLQLLFYSVGIGQISSEVPQNLSASRPQDRQFILSSKKLLLSDSGFYLCAWRISVSPFYGYTFGSGTRLTVV.

The CDR3 coding sequence is TGTGCCAGCAGCTTAGATTGGGGATGGCAGTTCTTC. Translating it yields CASSLDWGWQFF. V is TRBV7-2 and J is TRBJ2-1, with D unresolved. The CDR3 length is 12 residues. V dropped 1 base and J dropped 12 bases, with 10 bases sitting between them. Germline CDR1 SGHTA, CDR2 FQGNSA. Variable domain in full (rest from reference TRBV7-2 and TRBJ2-1): GAGVSQSPSNKVTEKGKDVELRCDPISGHTALYWYRQSLGQGLEFLIYFQGNSAPDKSGLPSDRFSAERTGGSVSTLTIQRTQQEDSAVYLCASSLDWGWQFFGPGTRLTVL.